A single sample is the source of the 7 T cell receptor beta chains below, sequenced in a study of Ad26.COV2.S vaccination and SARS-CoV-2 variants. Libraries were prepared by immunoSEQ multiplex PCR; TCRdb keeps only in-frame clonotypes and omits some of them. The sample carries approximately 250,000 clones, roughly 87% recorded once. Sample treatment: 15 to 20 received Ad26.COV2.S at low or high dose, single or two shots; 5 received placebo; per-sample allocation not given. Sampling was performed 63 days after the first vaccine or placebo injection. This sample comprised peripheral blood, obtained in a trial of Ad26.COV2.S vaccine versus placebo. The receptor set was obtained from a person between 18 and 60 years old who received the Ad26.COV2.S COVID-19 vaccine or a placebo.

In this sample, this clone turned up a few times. The CDR3 loop reads CASSETIDRVHGYTF. CDR3 DNA sequence: TGTGCCAGCAGCGAGACGATAGACAGGGTGCATGGCTACACCTTC. This chain links TRBV9 with TRBJ1-2, with 7 bases that match TRBD1. Germline V gives CDR1 SGDLS, CDR2 YYNGEE. The CDR3 covers 15 residues. Trimming cost V 3 bases and J 6 bases; bases outside gene matches: 11.

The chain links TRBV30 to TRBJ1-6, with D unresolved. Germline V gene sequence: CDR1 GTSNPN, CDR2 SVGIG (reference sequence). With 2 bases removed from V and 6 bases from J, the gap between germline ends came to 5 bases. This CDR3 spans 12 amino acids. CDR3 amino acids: CAWSPSNSPLHF. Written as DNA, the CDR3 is TGTGCCTGGAGTCCCTCTAATTCACCCCTCCACTTT.

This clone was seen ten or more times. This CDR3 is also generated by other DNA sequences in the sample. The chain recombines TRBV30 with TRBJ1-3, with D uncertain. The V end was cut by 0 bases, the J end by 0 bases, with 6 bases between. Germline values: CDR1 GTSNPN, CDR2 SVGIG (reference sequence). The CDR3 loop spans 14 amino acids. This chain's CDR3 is CAWSVGISGNTIYF. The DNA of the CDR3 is TGTGCCTGGAGTGTGGGAATCTCTGGAAACACCATATATTTT.

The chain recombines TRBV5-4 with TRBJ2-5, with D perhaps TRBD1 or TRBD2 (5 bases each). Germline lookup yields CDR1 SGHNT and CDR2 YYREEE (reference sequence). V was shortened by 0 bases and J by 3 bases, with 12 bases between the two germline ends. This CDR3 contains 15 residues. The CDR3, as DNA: TGTGCCAGCAGCTTGGCCCGTCAGGGAGAAGAGACCCAGTACTTC. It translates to CASSLARQGEETQYF.

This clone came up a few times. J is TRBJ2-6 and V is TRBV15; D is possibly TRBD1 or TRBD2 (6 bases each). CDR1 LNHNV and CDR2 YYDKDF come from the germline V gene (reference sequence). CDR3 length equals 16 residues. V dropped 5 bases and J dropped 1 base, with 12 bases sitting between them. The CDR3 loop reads CATSEQGLSGANVLTF. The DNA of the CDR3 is TGTGCCACCAGCGAACAGGGACTGTCTGGGGCCAACGTCCTGACTTTC.

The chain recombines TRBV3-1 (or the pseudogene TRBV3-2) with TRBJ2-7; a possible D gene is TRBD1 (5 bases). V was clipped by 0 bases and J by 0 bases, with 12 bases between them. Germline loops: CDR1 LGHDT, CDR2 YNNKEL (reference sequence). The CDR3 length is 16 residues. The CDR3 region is CASSQDGAGRSYEQYF. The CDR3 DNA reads TGTGCCAGCAGCCAAGATGGGGCAGGTCGCTCCTACGAGCAGTACTTC.

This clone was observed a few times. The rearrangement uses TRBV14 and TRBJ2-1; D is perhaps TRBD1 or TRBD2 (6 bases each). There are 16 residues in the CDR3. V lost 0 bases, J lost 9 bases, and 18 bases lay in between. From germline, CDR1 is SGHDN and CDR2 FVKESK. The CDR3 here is CASSQDIRGPASEQFF. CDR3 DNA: TGTGCCAGCAGCCAAGATATCCGGGGGCCCGCAAGTGAGCAGTTCTTC.